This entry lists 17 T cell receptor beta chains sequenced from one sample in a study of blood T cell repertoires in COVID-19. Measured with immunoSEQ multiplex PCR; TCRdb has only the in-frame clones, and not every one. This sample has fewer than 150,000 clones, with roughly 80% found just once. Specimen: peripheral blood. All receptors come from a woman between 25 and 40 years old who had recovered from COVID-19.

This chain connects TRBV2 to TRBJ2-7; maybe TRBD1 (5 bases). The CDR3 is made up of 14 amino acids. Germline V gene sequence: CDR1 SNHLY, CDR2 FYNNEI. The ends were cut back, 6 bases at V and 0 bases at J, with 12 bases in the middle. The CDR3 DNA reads TGTGCCAGCAGAAGACGACAGAGCTCCTACGAGCAGTACTTC. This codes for CASRRRQSSYEQYF.

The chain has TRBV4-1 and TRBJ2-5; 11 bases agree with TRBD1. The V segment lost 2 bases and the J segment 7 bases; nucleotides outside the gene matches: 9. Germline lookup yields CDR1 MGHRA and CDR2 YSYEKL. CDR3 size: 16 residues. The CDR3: CASSQPGQGAILTQYF. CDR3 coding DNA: TGCGCCAGCAGCCAACCCGGACAGGGGGCAATCCTGACCCAGTACTTC.

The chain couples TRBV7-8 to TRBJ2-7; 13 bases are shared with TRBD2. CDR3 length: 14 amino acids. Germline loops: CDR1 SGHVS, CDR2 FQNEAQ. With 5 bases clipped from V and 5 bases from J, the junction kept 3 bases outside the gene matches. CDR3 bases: TGTGCCAGCAGCCCAGGGACTAGCGGGAACGAGCAGTACTTC. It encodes CASSPGTSGNEQYF. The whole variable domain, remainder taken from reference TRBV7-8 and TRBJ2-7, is GAGVSQSPRYKVAKRGQDVALRCDPISGHVSLFWYQQALGQGPEFLTYFQNEAQLDKSGLPSDRFFAERPEGSVSTLKIQRTQQEDSAVYLCASSPGTSGNEQYFGPGTRLTVT.

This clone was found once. The CDR3 spells CASSSVASKNTEAFF. The CDR3 DNA follows: TGCGCCAGCAGCTCGGTCGCCTCTAAGAACACTGAAGCTTTCTTT. This chain links TRBV5-1 with TRBJ1-1; no clear D gene. The V gene lost 3 bases and the J gene lost 1 base, with 13 bases spanning the gap. The CDR3 totals 15 residues. Germline lookup yields CDR1 SGHRS and CDR2 YFSETQ.

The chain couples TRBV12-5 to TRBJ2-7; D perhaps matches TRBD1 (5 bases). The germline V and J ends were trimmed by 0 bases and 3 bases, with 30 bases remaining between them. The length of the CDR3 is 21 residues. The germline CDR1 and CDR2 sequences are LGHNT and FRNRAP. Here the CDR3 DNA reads TGTGCTAGTGGTTTGGTACAGTCAGGGCATCCTCGAGACAATCGCCGCTACGAGCAGTACTTC. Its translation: CASGLVQSGHPRDNRRYEQYF. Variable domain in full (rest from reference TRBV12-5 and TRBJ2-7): DARVTQTPRHKVTEMGQEVTMRCQPILGHNTVFWYRQTMMQGLELLAYFRNRAPLDDSGMPKDRFSAEMPDATLATLKIQPSEPRDSAVYFCASGLVQSGHPRDNRRYEQYFGPGTRLTVT.

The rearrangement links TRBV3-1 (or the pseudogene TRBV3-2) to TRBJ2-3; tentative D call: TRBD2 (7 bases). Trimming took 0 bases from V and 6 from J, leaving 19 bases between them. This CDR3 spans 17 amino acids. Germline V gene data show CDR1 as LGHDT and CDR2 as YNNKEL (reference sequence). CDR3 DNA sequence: TGTGCCAGCAGCCAAGATGGTCTCGGGGGGCTCCGGGATACGCAGTATTTT. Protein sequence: CASSQDGLGGLRDTQYF.

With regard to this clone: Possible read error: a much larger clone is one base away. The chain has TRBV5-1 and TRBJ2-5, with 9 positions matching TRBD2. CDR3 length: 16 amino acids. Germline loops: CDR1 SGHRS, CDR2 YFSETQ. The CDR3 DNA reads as TGCGCCAGCAGCTTGGTTAGCGGGAGCCTCCAAAAGACCCAGTACTTC. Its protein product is CASSLVSGSLQKTQYF.

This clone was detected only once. This CDR3 is CASSRAGGTADTQYF. CDR3 bases: TGTGCCAGCAGCCGAGCGGGAGGGACGGCAGATACGCAGTATTTT. The chain has TRBV4-2 and TRBJ2-3; 10 nucleotides match TRBD2. In germline, CDR1 is LGHNA, CDR2 YNFKEQ. Trimming cost V 4 bases and J 4 bases; bases outside gene matches: 5. This CDR3 contains 15 residues.

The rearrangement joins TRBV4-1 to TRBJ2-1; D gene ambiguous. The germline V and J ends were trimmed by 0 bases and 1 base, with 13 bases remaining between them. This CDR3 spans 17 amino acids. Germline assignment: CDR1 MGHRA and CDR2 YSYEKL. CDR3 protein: CASSQDLNLASYNEQFF. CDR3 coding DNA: TGCGCCAGCAGCCAAGATCTGAACCTGGCTTCCTACAATGAGCAGTTCTTC.

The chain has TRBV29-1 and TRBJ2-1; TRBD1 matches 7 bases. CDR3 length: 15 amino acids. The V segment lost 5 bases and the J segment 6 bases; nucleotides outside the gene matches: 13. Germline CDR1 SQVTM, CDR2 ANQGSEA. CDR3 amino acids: CSVQPSRGRTNEQFF. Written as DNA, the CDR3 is TGCAGCGTTCAACCGTCGAGGGGGCGTACCAATGAGCAGTTCTTC.

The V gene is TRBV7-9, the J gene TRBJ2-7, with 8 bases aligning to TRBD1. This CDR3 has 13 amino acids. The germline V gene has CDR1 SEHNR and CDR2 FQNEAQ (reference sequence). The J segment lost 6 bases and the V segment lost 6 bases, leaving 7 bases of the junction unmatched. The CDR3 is CASRKGQASEQYF. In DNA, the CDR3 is TGTGCCAGCAGGAAGGGACAGGCCAGCGAGCAGTACTTC.

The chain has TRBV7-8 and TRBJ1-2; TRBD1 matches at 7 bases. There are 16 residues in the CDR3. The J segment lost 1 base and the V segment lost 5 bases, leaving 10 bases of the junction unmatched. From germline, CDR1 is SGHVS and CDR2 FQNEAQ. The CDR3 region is CASSGTTGAYNYGYTF. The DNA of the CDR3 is TGTGCCAGCAGCGGTACCACAGGGGCCTATAACTATGGCTACACCTTC.

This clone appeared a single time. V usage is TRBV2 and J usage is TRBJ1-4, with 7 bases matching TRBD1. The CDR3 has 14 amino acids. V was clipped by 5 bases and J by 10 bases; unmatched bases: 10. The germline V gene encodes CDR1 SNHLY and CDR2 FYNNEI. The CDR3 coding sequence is TGTGCCAGCAGTATATCACAGGGGCTAGGAAAACTGTTTTTT. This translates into CASSISQGLGKLFF.

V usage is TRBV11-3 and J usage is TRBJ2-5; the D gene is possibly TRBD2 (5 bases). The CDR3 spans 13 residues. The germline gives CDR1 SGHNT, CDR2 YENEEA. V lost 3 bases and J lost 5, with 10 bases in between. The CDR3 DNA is TGTGCCAGCAGCTTCCGGGGATCCGAGACCCAGTACTTC. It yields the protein CASSFRGSETQYF.

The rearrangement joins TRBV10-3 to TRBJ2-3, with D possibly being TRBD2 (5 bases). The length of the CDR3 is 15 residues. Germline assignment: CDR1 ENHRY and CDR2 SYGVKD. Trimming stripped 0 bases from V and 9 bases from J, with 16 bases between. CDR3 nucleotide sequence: TGTGCCATCAGTGAGTCAGGGAGCCTCTTAGAAACGCAGTATTTT. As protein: CAISESGSLLETQYF.

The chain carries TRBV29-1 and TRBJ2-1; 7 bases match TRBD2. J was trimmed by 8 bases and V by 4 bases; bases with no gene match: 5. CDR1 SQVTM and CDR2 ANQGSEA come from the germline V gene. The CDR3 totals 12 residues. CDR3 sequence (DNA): TGCAGCGTTGCGGGACTAAGGGATGAGCAGTTCTTC. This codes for CSVAGLRDEQFF.

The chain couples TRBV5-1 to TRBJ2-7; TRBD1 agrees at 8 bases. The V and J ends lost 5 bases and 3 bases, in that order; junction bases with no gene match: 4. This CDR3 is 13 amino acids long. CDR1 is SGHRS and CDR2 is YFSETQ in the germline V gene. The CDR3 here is CASRQGQGYEQYF. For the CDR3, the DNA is TGCGCCAGCAGACAAGGACAGGGCTACGAGCAGTACTTC.